The 27 T cell receptor beta chains listed next were all sequenced from one sample in a study of T cells in Graves' hyperthyroidism and ophthalmopathy. What was amplified from RNA transcripts were TCR beta CDR3 regions. HTBI primers were employed in a first-round RT-PCR of the TCR CDR3. MiXCR, applied by TCRdb to the multiplex PCR reads, yields one record per CDR3 protein. The sample comprises about 290,000 distinct CDR3 sequences, around 20% of which are singletons, and 35% to 40% rests with the top ten. The sample comprised blood. Source of these receptors: a man in his fifties or sixties with Graves' ophthalmopathy.

This clonotype was counted at least ten times. The rearrangement joins TRBV12-3 or TRBV12-4 to TRBJ2-7; D gene ambiguous. Trimming removed 5 bases at V and 2 bases at J, with 4 bases between. The CDR3 has 11 amino acids. The CDR3 loop is CASSRTYEQYF. The DNA for the CDR3 is TGTGCCAGCAGTCGGACCTACGAGCAGTACTTC.

The V gene is TRBV5-1, the J gene TRBJ2-2, with 9 bases matching TRBD1. Germline V CDR1 and CDR2: SGHRS, YFSETQ. The CDR3 runs to 19 residues. The J segment lost 0 bases and the V segment lost 4 bases, leaving 13 bases of the junction unmatched. The CDR3 here is CASSHNLDRGDSNTGELFF. For the CDR3, the DNA is TGCGCCAGCAGCCATAATTTGGACAGGGGCGACTCGAACACCGGGGAGCTGTTTTTT.

This clonotype came up a few times. The rearrangement links TRBV20-1 to TRBJ1-1; tentatively, D is TRBD1 (6 bases). This CDR3 has 11 amino acids. CDR1 and CDR2 (germline): DFQATT, SNEGSKA (reference sequence). The CDR3 protein is CSPQGDTEAFF. The CDR3 DNA sequence: TGCAGCCCACAGGGCGACACTGAAGCTTTCTTT.

This clonotype was found many times. The chain is built from TRBV11-2 and TRBJ2-2; 8 bases are a match to TRBD2. This CDR3 spans 16 amino acids. Germline CDR1 is SGHAT and CDR2 is FQNNGV. V trimming: 4 bases; J trimming: 1 base; junction bases outside the gene matches: 5. CDR3 residues: CASSSYGRGNTGELFF. CDR3 DNA: TGTGCCAGCAGCTCATACGGGAGGGGGAACACCGGGGAGCTGTTTTTT.

In this sample, this clonotype turned up a few times. The chain carries TRBV9 and TRBJ2-4; 9 nucleotides match TRBD1. The trim removed 4 bases at V and 7 bases at J, leaving 6 bases unmatched. Germline CDR1 is SGDLS and CDR2 is YYNGEE. This CDR3 region has 14 residues. CDR3 coding DNA: TGTGCCAGCAGCATCCGGGACAGGGACAACATTCAGTACTTC. This codes for CASSIRDRDNIQYF.

The rearrangement uses TRBV6-1 and TRBJ2-4; 8 bases agree with TRBD2. CDR1 and CDR2 (germline): MNHNS, SASEGT. The CDR3 runs to 14 residues. V shed 4 bases and J 8 bases; nucleotides not matched to a gene: 7. In nucleotides, the CDR3 is TGTGCCAGCAGTGGGGAGAGCGGGAGTTACATTCAGTACTTC. Amino acids: CASSGESGSYIQYF.

This chain links TRBV5-5 with TRBJ2-7; 9 nucleotides match TRBD2. The CDR3 extends over 15 amino acids. The V gene end was trimmed by 1 base and the J gene end by 3 bases; junction bases not matched to a gene: 5. The germline V gene has CDR1 SGHKS and CDR2 YYEKEE (reference sequence). In nucleotides, the CDR3 is TGTGCCAGCAGCTTGTCTCCACTAGCGGGCTACGAGCAGTACTTC. It translates to CASSLSPLAGYEQYF.

Notes on this clonotype: No DNA is shown, since the ends of the CDR3 on it are uncertain; the CDR3 is the one TCRdb lists. This chain joins TRBV29-1 and TRBJ1-1; the table names TRBD1, a call not compared with the DNA. Germline-derived CDR1 and CDR2 are SQVTM and ANQGSEA. From its first to its last residue, the CDR3 has 24 amino acids. The CDR3 is CSVDGTGTGRFYEQYFGPATEAFF.

The gene calls are TRBV3-1 and TRBJ1-4, with 7 bases aligning to TRBD1. V gave up 1 base and J gave up 4 bases; unmatched junction bases: 3. This CDR3 has 15 amino acids. The germline gives CDR1 LGHDT, CDR2 YNNKEL (reference sequence). The CDR3 is CASSQVGQLNEKLFF. The CDR3 coding sequence is TGTGCCAGCAGCCAAGTGGGACAGCTTAATGAAAAACTGTTTTTT. The full variable domain, its missing parts supplied by reference TRBV3-1 and TRBJ1-4, is DTAVSQTPKYLVTQMGNDKSIKCEQNLGHDTMYWYKQDSKKFLKIMFSYNNKELIINETVPNRFSPKSPDKAHLNLHINSLELGDSAVYFCASSQVGQLNEKLFFGSGTQLSVL.

This clonotype was observed many times. V gene TRBV6-1 combines with J gene TRBJ2-3, with TRBD2 identical over 13 bases. CDR3 length equals 16 residues. Germline lookup yields CDR1 MNHNS and CDR2 SASEGT. V lost 8 bases and J lost 2; bases outside the gene matches: 7. Here the CDR3 reads CASGGLAGSTTDTQYF. The CDR3 nucleotides are TGTGCCAGCGGGGGACTAGCGGGATCCACCACAGATACGCAGTATTTT.

To note about this clonotype: The junction departs from germline at one end; a sequencing error may be responsible. The rearrangement joins TRBV5-5 to TRBJ2-7, with 7 bases that match TRBD1. CDR1 and CDR2 (germline): SGHKS, YYEKEE (reference sequence). There are 15 residues in the CDR3. The CDR3 sequence: CASSSQTGSSYKQYF. CDR3 DNA sequence: TGTGCCAGCAGCTCGCAGACAGGGTCTTCCTACAAGCAGTACTTC.

V is TRBV9 and J is TRBJ2-2; a possible D gene is TRBD1 (5 bases). Germline loops: CDR1 SGDLS, CDR2 YYNGEE. V gave up 1 base and J gave up 1 base, with 8 bases separating them. This CDR3 has 15 amino acids. The CDR3 sequence is CASSVTQGNTGELFF. CDR3 in DNA: TGTGCCAGCAGCGTAACTCAGGGGAACACCGGGGAGCTGTTTTTT.

The V call is TRBV7-2, the J call TRBJ1-3; D might be TRBD1 (6 bases). Germline-derived CDR1 and CDR2 are SGHTA and FQGNSA. The CDR3 runs 15 residues. Trimming removed 0 bases at V and 7 bases at J, with 13 bases between. The CDR3 DNA is TGTGCCAGCAGCTTAGCGGGGGGGCGCGGGAACACCATATATTTT. Protein: CASSLAGGRGNTIYF.

This clonotype was found a few times. The chain recombines TRBV5-1 with TRBJ2-7; 9 bases are shared with TRBD2. Germline V gene lookup returns CDR1 SGHRS and CDR2 YFSETQ. The CDR3 is made up of 15 amino acids. V lost 3 bases to trimming and J lost 0 bases; unmatched junction nucleotides: 4. CDR3 protein: CASSWTSVSSYEQYF. DNA for the CDR3: TGCGCCAGCAGCTGGACTAGCGTTAGCTCCTACGAGCAGTACTTC.

This clonotype showed up many times. The rearrangement links TRBV24-1 to TRBJ2-3; 7 positions agree with TRBD2. Germline CDR1 and CDR2: KGHDR and SFDVKD. V lost 8 bases, J lost 1 base, and 5 bases stayed unmatched. This CDR3 is built from 14 residues. CDR3 nucleotides: TGTGCCACCATACCAGCGGGACGCACAGATACGCAGTATTTT. Its translation: CATIPAGRTDTQYF.

A few counts support this clonotype. The chain has TRBV5-1 and TRBJ2-3; 16 bases agree with TRBD2. Germline V gene sequence: CDR1 SGHRS, CDR2 YFSETQ. This CDR3 contains 18 residues. Losses at the gene ends were 0 bases for V and 5 bases for J; bases not matched to a gene: 6. The CDR3 region has the DNA TGCGCCAGCAGCTTGGCCGGGACTAGCGGGAGGGCCAGAGATACGCAGTATTTT. It translates to CASSLAGTSGRARDTQYF.

This clonotype has just a few counts. V usage is TRBV24-1 and J usage is TRBJ2-4; 11 bases are shared with TRBD2. The CDR3 is 21 amino acids. The trim removed 0 bases at V and 3 bases at J, leaving 15 bases unmatched. The germline V gene encodes CDR1 KGHDR and CDR2 SFDVKD. CDR3 residues: CATSDLYISWGLAAVKNIQYF. DNA for the CDR3: TGTGCCACCAGTGATTTGTATATCTCGTGGGGACTAGCGGCCGTCAAAAACATTCAGTACTTC.

The chain recombines TRBV15 with TRBJ2-2, with a weak D call TRBD2 (6 bases). In germline, CDR1 is LNHNV, CDR2 YYDKDF (reference sequence). Trimming removed 5 bases at V and 5 bases at J, with 15 bases between. The CDR3 is 15 residues long. Here the CDR3 reads CATSPGGRWTGELFF. CDR3 nucleotides: TGTGCCACCAGCCCCGGAGGGAGGTGGACCGGGGAGCTGTTTTTT.

The rearrangement joins TRBV28 to TRBJ2-2; a weak D match, TRBD1 (8 bases). Germline values: CDR1 MDHEN, CDR2 SYDVKM. Between the trimmed V and J ends, which lost 8 bases and 7 bases, there was a span of 14 bases. This CDR3 spans 13 amino acids. Here the CDR3 reads CASYTGGGGELFF. The CDR3 nucleotides read TGTGCCAGCTACACAGGGGGGGGCGGGGAGCTGTTTTTT.

This clonotype was detected only a few times. V and J are TRBV12-3 or TRBV12-4 and TRBJ2-3; 9 positions match TRBD1. Trimming at V came to 7 bases and at J to 4 bases, leaving 9 bases not matched to a gene. This CDR3 region has 15 residues. Here the CDR3 reads CASTLRGQGADTQYF. CDR3 DNA: TGTGCCAGCACCCTTAGGGGACAGGGTGCAGATACGCAGTATTTT.

Many counts were recorded for this clonotype. The rearrangement links TRBV28 to TRBJ1-1; 7 nucleotides match TRBD1. CDR3 length equals 13 residues. The germline V gene has CDR1 MDHEN and CDR2 SYDVKM. The ends lost 6 bases at V and 1 base at J; junction bases unmatched: 2. The CDR3 DNA sequence: TGTGCCAGCAGATGGACAGGGAACACTGAAGCTTTCTTT. Translation: CASRWTGNTEAFF. Supplemented by reference TRBV28 and TRBJ1-1, the full variable domain reads DVKVTQSSRYLVKRTGEKVFLECVQDMDHENMFWYRQDPGLGLRLIYFSYDVKMKEKGDIPEGYSVSREKKERFSLILESASTNQTSMYLCASRWTGNTEAFFGQGTRLTVV.

With respect to this clonotype: A much larger clone differs by one base, so this may be a read error. This chain connects TRBV2 to TRBJ2-5; either TRBD1 or TRBD2 may supply D (7 bases each). This CDR3 spans 14 amino acids. CDR1 SNHLY and CDR2 FYNNEI come from the germline V gene. Written as DNA, the CDR3 is TGTGCCAACAGTGAGACAGGGTCGATTAGCGGGTTATACTTC. Translation: CANSETGSISGLYF. Full variable domain (missing parts from reference TRBV2 and TRBJ2-5): EPEVTQTPSHQVTQMGQEVILRCVPISNHLYFYWYRQILGQKVEFLVSFYNNEISEKSEIFDDQFSVERPDGSNFTLKIRSTKLEDSAMYFCANSETGSISGLYFGPGTRLLVL.

In regard to this clonotype: A much larger clone is a single base away; this may be a read error. The rearrangement uses TRBV27 and TRBJ2-3; D may be TRBD2 (6 bases). Germline V gene sequence: CDR1 MNHEY, CDR2 SMNVEV (reference sequence). The CDR3 spans 14 residues. The CDR3 bases are TGTGTCAGCAGCGGTAGACGGGAGTGGAGTACGCAGTATTTT. This sequence encodes CVSSGRREWSTQYF.

This clonotype was picked up many times. This chain links TRBV5-1 with TRBJ1-6; D perhaps matches TRBD1 (6 bases). This CDR3 is 16 amino acids long. The germline CDR1 and CDR2 sequences are SGHRS and YFSETQ. The ends were cut back, 0 bases at V and 5 bases at J, with 12 bases in the middle. The CDR3, as DNA: TGCGCCAGCAGCTTGGTAGCAGGGGCTAATAATTCACCCCTCCACTTT. It is translated as CASSLVAGANNSPLHF.

This clonotype was observed a handful of times. This chain links TRBV20-1 with TRBJ1-1, with D possibly TRBD1 on 5 matching bases. V shed 6 bases and J shed 2 bases, with 16 bases lying between them. This CDR3 is built from 14 residues. Per germline, CDR1 DFQATT and CDR2 SNEGSKA (reference sequence). DNA for the CDR3: TGCAGTGCCCCATCGGGGACGGCCAACACTGAAGCTTTCTTT. This sequence encodes CSAPSGTANTEAFF.

The chain is built from TRBV30 and TRBJ1-1; no clear D gene. V lost 2 bases and J 1 base, leaving 17 bases between the germline ends. CDR1 and CDR2 from the germline V gene are GTSNPN and SVGIG (reference sequence). This CDR3 has 16 residues. The CDR3 here is CAWSQDWVRANTEAFF. CDR3 nucleotides: TGTGCCTGGAGTCAGGACTGGGTTCGGGCGAACACTGAAGCTTTCTTT.

This clonotype was seen at least ten times. The genes are TRBV3-1 and TRBJ2-7; maybe TRBD1 (5 bases). Germline assignment: CDR1 LGHDT and CDR2 YNNKEL (reference sequence). V gave up 1 base and J gave up 0 bases, with 7 bases separating them. The CDR3 sequence is 14 residues long. The CDR3 DNA is TGTGCCAGCAGCCAAGGACAGAGCTCCTACGAGCAGTACTTC. Protein: CASSQGQSSYEQYF.